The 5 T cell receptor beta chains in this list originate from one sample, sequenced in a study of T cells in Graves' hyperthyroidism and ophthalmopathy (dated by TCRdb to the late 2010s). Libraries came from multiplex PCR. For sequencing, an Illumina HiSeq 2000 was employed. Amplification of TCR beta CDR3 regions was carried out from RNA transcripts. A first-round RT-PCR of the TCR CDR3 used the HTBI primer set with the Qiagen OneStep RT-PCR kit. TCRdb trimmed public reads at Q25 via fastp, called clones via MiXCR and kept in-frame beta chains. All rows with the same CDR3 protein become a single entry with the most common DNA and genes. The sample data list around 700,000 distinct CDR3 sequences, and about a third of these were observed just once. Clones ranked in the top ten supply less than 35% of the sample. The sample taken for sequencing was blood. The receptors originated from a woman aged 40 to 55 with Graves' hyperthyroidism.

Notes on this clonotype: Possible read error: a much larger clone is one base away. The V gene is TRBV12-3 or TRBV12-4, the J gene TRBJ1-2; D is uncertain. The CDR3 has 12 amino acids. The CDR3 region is CASSPSGLGCTF. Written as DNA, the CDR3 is TGTGCCAGCAGTCCCTCGGGGTTGGGCTGCACCTTC.

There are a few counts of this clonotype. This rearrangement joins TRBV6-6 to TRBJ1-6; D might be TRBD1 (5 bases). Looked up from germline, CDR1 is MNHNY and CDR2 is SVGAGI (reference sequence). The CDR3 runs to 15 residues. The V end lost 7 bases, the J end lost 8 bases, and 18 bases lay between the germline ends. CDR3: CASTQAGGWDSPLHF. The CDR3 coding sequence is TGTGCCAGCACCCAGGCCGGGGGTTGGGATTCACCCCTCCACTTT.

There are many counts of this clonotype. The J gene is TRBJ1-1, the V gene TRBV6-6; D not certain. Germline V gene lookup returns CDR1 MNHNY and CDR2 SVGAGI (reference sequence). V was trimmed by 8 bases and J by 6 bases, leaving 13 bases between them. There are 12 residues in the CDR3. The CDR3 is CASARGRSEAFF. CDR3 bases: TGTGCCAGCGCACGTGGGCGGTCTGAAGCTTTCTTT.

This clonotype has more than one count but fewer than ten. For the CDR3, the DNA is TGTGCCAGCAGTTACCAGGGTTGGACTGAAGCTTTCTTT. Its translation is CASSYQGWTEAFF. The rearrangement uses TRBV6-5 and TRBJ1-1, with D possibly matching TRBD1 (5 bases). Germline V gene data show CDR1 as MNHEY and CDR2 as SVGAGI. V was clipped by 2 bases and J by 5 bases, with 9 bases between them. This CDR3 region has 13 residues.

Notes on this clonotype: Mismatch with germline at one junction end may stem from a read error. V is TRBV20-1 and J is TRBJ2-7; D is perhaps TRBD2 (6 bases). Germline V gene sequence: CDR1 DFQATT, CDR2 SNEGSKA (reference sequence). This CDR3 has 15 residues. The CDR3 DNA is TGCAGTGCTAGCAGGAGGGAAGAGGACACCGGGGAGCTGTACTTC. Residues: CSASRREEDTGELYF.